The source of this TCR beta chain is a study of OX40 agonist ivuxolimab in advanced cancers. Overall study: A diagnosis of hepatocellular carcinoma, melanoma, renal cell or head and neck cancer was present in dose-escalation patients.

This CDR3 is 15 amino acids long. V lost 3 bases to trimming and J lost 4 bases, with 16 bases between them. Germline-derived CDR1 and CDR2 are SGHDT and YYEEEE. Sequencing used immunoSEQ multiplex PCR; TCRdb keeps in-frame clones, though not all of them. The table has about 100,000 clones, almost 90% seen once. This material consisted of CD4+ or CD8+ T cells sorted from blood, taken in a trial of the OX40 agonist ivuxolimab. The chain carries TRBV5-6 and TRBJ1-2; D ambiguous. This receptor was taken from an adult with an advanced solid tumor such as melanoma, head and neck, liver or kidney cancer. CDR3 sequence: CASSYTAVQGYGYTF. CDR3 DNA sequence: TGTGCCAGCAGCTACACAGCGGTCCAAGGCTATGGCTACACCTTC.